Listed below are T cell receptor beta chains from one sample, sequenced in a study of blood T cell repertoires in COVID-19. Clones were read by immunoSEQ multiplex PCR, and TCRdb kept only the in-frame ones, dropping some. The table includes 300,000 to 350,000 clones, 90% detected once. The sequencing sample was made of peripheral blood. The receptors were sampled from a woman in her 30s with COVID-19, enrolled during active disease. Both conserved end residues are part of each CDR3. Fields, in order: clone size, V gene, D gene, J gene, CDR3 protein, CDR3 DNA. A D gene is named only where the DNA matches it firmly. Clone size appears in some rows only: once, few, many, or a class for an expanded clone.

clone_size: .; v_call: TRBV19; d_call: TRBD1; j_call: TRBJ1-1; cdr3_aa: CASSIVQGAGEAFF; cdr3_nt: TGTGCCAGTAGTATAGTTCAGGGGGCCGGTGAAGCTTTCTTT
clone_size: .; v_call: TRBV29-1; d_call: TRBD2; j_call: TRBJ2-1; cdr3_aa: CSVVGTGGGNEQFF; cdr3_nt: TGCAGCGTCGTCGGGACGGGCGGGGGGAATGAGCAGTTCTTC
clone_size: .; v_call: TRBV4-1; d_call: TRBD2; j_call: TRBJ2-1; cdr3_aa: CASSQFRLAGGNEQFF; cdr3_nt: TGCGCCAGCAGCCAATTCAGGCTAGCGGGAGGCAATGAGCAGTTCTTC
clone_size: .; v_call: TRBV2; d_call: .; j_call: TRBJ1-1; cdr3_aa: CASSQGQNTEAFF; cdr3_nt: TGTGCCAGCAGTCAGGGCCAGAACACTGAAGCTTTCTTT
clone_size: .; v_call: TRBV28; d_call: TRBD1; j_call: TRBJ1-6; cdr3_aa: CASRSNRGEGSPLHF; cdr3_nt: TGTGCCAGCAGATCAAACAGGGGGGAAGGTTCACCCCTCCACTTT
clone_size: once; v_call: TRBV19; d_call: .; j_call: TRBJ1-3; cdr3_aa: CASSPKGGASGNTIYF; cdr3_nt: TGTGCCAGTAGCCCCAAGGGGGGGGCCTCTGGAAACACCATATATTTT
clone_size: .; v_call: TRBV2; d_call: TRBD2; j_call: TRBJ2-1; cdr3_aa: CASREFSGSSYNEQFF; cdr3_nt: TGTGCCAGCAGAGAATTTAGCGGGAGCTCCTACAATGAGCAGTTCTTC
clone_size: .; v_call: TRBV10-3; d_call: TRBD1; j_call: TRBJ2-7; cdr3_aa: CAINRDRDYEQYF; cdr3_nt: TGTGCCATCAACCGGGACAGGGACTACGAGCAGTACTTC
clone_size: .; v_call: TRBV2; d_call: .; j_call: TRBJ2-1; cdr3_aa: CASHNDRYNEQFF; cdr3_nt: TGTGCCAGTCACAACGATCGCTACAATGAGCAGTTCTTC
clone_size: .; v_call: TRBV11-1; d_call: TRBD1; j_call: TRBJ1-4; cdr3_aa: CASSARQGAFEKLFF; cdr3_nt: TGTGCCAGCAGTGCCCGACAGGGGGCCTTCGAAAAACTGTTTTTT
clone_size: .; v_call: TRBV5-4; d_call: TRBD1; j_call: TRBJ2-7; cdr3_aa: CASSLGWDRGPEQYF; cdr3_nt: TGTGCCAGCAGCTTGGGGTGGGACAGGGGGCCCGAGCAGTACTTC
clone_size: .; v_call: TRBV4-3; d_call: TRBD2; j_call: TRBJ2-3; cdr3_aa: CASSQGLAGGPTDTQYF; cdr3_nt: TGCGCCAGCAGCCAAGGGTTGGCGGGAGGGCCGACAGATACGCAGTATTTT
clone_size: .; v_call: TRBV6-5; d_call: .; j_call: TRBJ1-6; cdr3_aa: CASSYSGGYNSPLHF; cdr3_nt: TGTGCCAGCAGTTACTCGGGAGGTTATAATTCACCCCTCCACTTT
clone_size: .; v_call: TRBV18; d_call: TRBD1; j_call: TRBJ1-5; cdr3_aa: CASSRDRDQPQHF; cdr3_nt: TGTGCCAGCTCACGGGACAGGGATCAGCCCCAGCATTTT
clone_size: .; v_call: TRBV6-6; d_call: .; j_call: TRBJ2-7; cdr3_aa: CASSPDGGYYEQYF; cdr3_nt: TGTGCCAGCAGCCCGGACGGGGGTTATTACGAGCAGTACTTC
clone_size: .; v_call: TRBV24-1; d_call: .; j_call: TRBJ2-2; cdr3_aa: CATRPGTPANTGELFF; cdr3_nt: TGTGCCACCCGGCCCGGGACACCGGCGAACACCGGGGAGCTGTTTTTT
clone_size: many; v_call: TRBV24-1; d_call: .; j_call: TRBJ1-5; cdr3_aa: CATSVAGEQPQHF; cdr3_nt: TGTGCCACCAGTGTGGCAGGGGAACAGCCCCAGCATTTT
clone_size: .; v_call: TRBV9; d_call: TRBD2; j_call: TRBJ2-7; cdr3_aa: CASSVELAGSYEQYF; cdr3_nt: TGTGCCAGCAGCGTAGAACTAGCGGGGTCCTACGAGCAGTACTTC
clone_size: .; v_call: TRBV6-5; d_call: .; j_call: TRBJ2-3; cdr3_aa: CASRRWELSTDTQYF; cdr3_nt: TGTGCCAGCAGACGCTGGGAGCTAAGCACAGATACGCAGTATTTT
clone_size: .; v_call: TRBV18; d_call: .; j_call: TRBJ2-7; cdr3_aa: CASSFRVHEQYF; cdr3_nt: TGTGCCAGCTCATTCAGGGTACACGAGCAGTACTTC